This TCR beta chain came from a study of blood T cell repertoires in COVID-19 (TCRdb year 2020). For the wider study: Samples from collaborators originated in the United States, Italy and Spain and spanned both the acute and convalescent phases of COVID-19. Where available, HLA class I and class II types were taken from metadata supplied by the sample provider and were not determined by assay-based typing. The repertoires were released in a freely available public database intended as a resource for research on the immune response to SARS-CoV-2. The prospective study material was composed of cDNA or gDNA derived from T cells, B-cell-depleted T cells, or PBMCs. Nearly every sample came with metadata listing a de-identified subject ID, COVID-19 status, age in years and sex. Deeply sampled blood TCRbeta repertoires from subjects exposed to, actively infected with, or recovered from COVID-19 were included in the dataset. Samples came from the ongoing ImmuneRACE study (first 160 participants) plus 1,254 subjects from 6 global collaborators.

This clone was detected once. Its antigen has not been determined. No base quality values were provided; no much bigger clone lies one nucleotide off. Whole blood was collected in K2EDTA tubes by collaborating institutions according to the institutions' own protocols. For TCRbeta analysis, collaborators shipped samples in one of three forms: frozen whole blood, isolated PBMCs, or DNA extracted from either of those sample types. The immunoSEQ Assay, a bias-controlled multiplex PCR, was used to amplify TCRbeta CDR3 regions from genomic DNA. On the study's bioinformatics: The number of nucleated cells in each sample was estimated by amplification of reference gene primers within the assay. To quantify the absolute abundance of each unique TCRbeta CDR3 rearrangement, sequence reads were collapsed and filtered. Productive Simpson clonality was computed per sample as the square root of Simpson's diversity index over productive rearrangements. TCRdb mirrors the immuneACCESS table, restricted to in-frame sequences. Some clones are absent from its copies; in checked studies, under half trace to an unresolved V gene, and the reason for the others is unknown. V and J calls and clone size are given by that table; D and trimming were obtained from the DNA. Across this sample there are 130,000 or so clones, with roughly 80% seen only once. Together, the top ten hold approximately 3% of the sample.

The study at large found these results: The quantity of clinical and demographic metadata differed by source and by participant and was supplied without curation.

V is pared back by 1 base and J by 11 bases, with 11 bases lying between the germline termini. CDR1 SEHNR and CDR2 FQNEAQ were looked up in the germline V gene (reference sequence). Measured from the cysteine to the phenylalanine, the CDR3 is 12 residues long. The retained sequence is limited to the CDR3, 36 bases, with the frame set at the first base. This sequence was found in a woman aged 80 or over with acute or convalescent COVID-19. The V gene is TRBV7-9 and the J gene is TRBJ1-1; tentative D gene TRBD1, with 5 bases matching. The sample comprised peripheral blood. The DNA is TGTGCCAGCAGCTTAGAGACAGCGGGGGCTTTCTTT. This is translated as CASSLETAGAFF.